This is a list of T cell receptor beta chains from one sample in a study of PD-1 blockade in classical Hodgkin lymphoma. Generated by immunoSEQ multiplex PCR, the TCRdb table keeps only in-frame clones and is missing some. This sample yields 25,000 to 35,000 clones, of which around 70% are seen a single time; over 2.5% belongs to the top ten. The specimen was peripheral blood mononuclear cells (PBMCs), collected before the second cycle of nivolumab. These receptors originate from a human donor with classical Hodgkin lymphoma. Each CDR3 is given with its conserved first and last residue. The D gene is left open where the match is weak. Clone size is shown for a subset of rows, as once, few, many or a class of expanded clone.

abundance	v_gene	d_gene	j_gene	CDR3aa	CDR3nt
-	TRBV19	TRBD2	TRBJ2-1	CASSGRAVNEQFF	TGTGCCAGTAGCGGGAGGGCAGTCAATGAGCAGTTCTTC
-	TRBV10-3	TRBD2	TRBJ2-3	CAISGLAGETDTQYF	TGTGCCATCAGTGGACTAGCGGGGGAGACAGATACGCAGTATTTT
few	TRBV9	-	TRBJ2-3	CASSPNALTSWVSTDTQYF	TGTGCCAGCAGCCCCAATGCATTAACGTCGTGGGTTAGCACAGATACGCAGTATTTT
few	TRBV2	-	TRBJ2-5	CASMGSGGPETQYF	TGTGCCAGCATGGGGTCTGGGGGCCCGGAGACCCAGTACTTC
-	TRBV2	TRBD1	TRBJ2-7	CASSPLTGGAAEQYF	TGTGCCAGCAGTCCCTTGACAGGGGGCGCGGCCGAGCAGTACTTC
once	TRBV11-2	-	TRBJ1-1	CASSLDPQYDEAFF	TGTGCCAGCAGCTTAGATCCTCAGTATGACGAAGCTTTCTTT
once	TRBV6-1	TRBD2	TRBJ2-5	CASSLRGGETQYF	TGTGCCAGCAGTTTGCGGGGGGGGGAGACCCAGTACTTC
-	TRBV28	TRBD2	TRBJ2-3	CASSSSGGFPDTQYF	TGTGCCAGCAGTTCCAGCGGGGGGTTCCCAGATACGCAGTATTTT
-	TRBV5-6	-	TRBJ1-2	CASSLEQRYGYTF	TGTGCCAGCAGCTTGGAACAGCGCTATGGCTACACCTTC
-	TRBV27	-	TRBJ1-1	CASSLGGGITEAFF	TGTGCCAGCAGTTTGGGGGGCGGGATCACTGAAGCTTTCTTT
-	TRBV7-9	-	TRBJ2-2	CASSSFPGTGTNTGELFF	TGTGCCAGCAGCTCCTTCCCGGGGACGGGAACGAACACCGGGGAGCTGTTTTTT
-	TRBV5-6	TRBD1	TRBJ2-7	CASSSTLGQPLPYEQYF	TGTGCCAGCAGCTCCACGCTGGGACAGCCGTTACCCTACGAGCAGTACTTC
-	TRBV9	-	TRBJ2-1	CASSVGNGVLNEQFF	TGTGCCAGCAGCGTAGGAAACGGGGTACTTAATGAGCAGTTCTTC
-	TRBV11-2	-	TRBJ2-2	CASSQITGELFF	TGTGCCAGCAGCCAGATCACCGGGGAGCTGTTTTTT
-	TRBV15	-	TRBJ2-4	CATSRFGQPLNIQYF	TGTGCCACCAGCAGGTTCGGGCAGCCTTTAAACATTCAGTACTTC
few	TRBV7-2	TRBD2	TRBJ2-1	CASRRLAGGDNEQFF	TGTGCCAGCAGGCGACTAGCGGGGGGGGACAATGAGCAGTTCTTC
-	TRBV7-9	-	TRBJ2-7	CASSFTDLYEQYF	TGTGCCAGCAGCTTTACTGACTTATACGAGCAGTACTTC
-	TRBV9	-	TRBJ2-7	CASSVSPEGYEQYF	TGTGCCAGCAGCGTATCCCCGGAGGGGTACGAGCAGTACTTC
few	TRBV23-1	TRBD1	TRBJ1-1	CASSQESSRDRENTEAFF	TGCGCCAGCAGTCAAGAATCCTCAAGGGACAGGGAGAACACTGAAGCTTTCTTT
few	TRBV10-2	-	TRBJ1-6	CASSDTGNSPLHF	TGCGCCAGCAGTGACACAGGGAATTCACCCCTCCACTTT
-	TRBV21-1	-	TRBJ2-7	CASSRVYEQYF	TGTGCCAGCAGCCGGGTCTACGAGCAGTACTTC
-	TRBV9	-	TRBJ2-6	CASSVEGVSGANVLTF	TGTGCCAGCAGCGTAGAGGGGGTCTCTGGGGCCAACGTCCTGACTTTC
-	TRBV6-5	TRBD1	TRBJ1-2	CASSRDSNYGYTF	TGTGCCAGTTCCCGGGACAGCAACTATGGCTACACCTTC
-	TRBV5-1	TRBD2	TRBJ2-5	CASSLTSGGAWETQYF	TGCGCCAGCAGCTTGACTAGCGGGGGGGCCTGGGAGACCCAGTACTTC
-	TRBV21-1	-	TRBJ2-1	CASSKPPSGDNEQFF	TGTGCCAGCAGCAAACCTCCTAGCGGGGATAATGAGCAGTTCTTC
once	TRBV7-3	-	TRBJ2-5	CASSLTAGGPQETQYF	TGTGCCAGCAGCTTAACGGCAGGGGGGCCCCAAGAGACCCAGTACTTC
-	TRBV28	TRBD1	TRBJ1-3	CASSWTGPSGNTIYF	TGTGCCAGCAGTTGGACAGGGCCCTCTGGAAACACCATATATTTT
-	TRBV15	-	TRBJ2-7	CATSSIRMGEQYF	TGTGCCACCAGCAGTATTCGTATGGGCGAGCAGTACTTC
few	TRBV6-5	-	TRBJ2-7	CASSAIGPYEQYF	TGTGCCAGCAGTGCCATCGGGCCTTACGAGCAGTACTTC
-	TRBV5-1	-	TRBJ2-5	CASDRLTGEQKTQYF	TGCGCCAGCGATCGGCTAACGGGGGAACAAAAGACCCAGTACTTC
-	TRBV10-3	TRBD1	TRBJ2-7	CAITAGDRGAAIPYEQYF	TGTGCCATCACGGCCGGGGACAGGGGGGCGGCCATCCCCTACGAGCAGTACTTC
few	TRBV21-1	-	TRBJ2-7	CASSKERLRSGAPYEQYF	TGTGCCAGCAGCAAAGAAAGGCTTAGGAGCGGGGCCCCCTACGAGCAGTACTTC
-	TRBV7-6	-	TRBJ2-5	CASSSYPRGAETQYF	TGTGCCAGCAGCTCGTACCCGAGGGGGGCGGAGACCCAGTACTTC
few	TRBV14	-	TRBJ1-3	CASSQERDGSSGNTIYF	TGTGCCAGCAGCCAAGAGCGGGACGGCTCATCTGGAAACACCATATATTTT
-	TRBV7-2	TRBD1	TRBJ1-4	CASTPRGKNEKLFF	TGTGCCAGCACCCCCAGGGGGAAGAATGAAAAACTGTTTTTT
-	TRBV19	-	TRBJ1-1	CASSIRGTEAFF	TGTGCCAGTAGTATTCGGGGCACTGAAGCTTTCTTT
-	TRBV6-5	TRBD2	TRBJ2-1	CASSSSGEARNEQFF	TGTGCCAGCAGCTCTAGCGGGGAGGCGAGGAATGAGCAGTTCTTC
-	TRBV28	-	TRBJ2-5	CASSFDVVETQYF	TGTGCCAGCAGTTTCGATGTGGTCGAGACCCAGTACTTC
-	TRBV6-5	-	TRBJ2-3	CASSSSPKTNTQYF	TGTGCCAGCAGTTCATCACCAAAAACCAATACGCAGTATTTT
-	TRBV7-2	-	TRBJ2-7	CASSLAPEGPEQYF	TGTGCCAGCAGCTTAGCGCCGGAGGGGCCCGAGCAGTACTTC
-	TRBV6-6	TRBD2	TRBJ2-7	CASGGTSSEQYF	TGTGCCAGCGGAGGGACTAGCAGCGAGCAGTACTTC
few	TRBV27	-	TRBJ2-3	CASSLYGGRDTQYF	TGTGCCAGCAGTTTATACGGGGGTAGAGATACGCAGTATTTT
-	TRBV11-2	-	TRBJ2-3	CASSSIRGSRDTQYF	TGTGCCAGCAGCTCGATCCGGGGGAGTAGGGATACGCAGTATTTT
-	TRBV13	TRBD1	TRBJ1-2	CASSDGQGAYGYTF	TGTGCCAGCAGCGATGGACAGGGGGCATATGGCTACACCTTC
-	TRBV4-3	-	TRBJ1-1	CASSQDAGGDTEAFF	TGCGCCAGCAGCCAAGATGCGGGAGGCGACACTGAAGCTTTCTTT
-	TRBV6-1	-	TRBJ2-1	CASSEGLEDEQFF	TGTGCCAGCAGTGAGGGGCTTGAGGATGAGCAGTTCTTC
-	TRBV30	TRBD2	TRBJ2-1	CAWSVGSGGASEQFF	TGTGCCTGGAGTGTGGGCAGCGGGGGGGCATCTGAGCAGTTCTTC
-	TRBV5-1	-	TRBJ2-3	CASSLEGRTDTQYF	TGCGCCAGCAGCTTGGAGGGACGCACAGATACGCAGTATTTT
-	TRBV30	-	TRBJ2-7	CAWQASYEQYF	TGTGCCTGGCAGGCCTCCTACGAGCAGTACTTC
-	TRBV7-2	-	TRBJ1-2	CASSQDLTDGYGYTF	TGTGCCAGCAGCCAAGACCTAACTGACGGCTATGGCTACACCTTC
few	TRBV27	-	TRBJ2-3	CASSLIVTDTQYF	TGTGCCAGCAGTTTAATAGTGACAGATACGCAGTATTTT
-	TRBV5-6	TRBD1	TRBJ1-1	CASSLGTGVTEAFF	TGTGCCAGCAGCCTGGGGACAGGGGTCACTGAAGCTTTCTTT
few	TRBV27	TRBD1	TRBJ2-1	CASSPGTGNNEQFF	TGTGCCAGCAGTCCCGGGACAGGGAACAATGAGCAGTTCTTC
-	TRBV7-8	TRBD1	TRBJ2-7	CASSQHRGQGYEQYF	TGTGCCAGCAGCCAACACCGGGGACAGGGCTACGAGCAGTACTTC
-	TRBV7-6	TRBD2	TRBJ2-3	CASSTPGGRMDTQYF	TGTGCCAGCAGTACCCCGGGGGGGAGAATGGATACGCAGTATTTT
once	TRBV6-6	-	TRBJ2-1	CASSLLPGSYNEQFF	TGTGCCAGCAGTTTGCTCCCGGGCAGCTACAATGAGCAGTTCTTC
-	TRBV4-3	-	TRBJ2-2	CASSEDSSNTGELFF	TGCGCCAGCAGCGAGGACAGCTCGAACACCGGGGAGCTGTTTTTT